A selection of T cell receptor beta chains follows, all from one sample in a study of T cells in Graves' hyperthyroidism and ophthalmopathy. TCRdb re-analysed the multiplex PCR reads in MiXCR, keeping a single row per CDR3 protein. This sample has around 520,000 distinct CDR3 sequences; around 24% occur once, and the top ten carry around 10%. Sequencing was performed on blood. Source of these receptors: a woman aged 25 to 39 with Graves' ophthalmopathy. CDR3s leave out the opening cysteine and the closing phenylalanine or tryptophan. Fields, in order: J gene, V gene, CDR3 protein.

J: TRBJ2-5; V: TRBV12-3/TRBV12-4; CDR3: ASSFGYQETQY
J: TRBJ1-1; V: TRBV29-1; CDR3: SVDHQGGSTEAF
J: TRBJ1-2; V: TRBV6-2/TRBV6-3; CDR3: ASRATGSANGYT
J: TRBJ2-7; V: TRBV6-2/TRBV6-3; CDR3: ASRSSGGNYEQY
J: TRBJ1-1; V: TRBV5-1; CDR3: ASSFLPGANTEAF
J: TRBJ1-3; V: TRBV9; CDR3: ASSAEGGNTIY
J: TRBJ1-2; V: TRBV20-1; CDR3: SVPGVRGYGYT
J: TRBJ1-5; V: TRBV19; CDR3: ASSIGGARNNQPQH
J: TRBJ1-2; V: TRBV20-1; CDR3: SARDGHYGYT
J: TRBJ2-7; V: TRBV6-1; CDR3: ASSEALYGGASYEQY
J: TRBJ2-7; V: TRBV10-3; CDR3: AISGLGPEQY
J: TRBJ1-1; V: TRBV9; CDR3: ASSVGPGATEAF
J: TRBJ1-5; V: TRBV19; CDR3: ASSISGQGVYSNQPQH
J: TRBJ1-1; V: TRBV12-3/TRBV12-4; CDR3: ASSPRRAVPEAF
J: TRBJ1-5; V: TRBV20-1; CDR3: SAGGKGNQPQH
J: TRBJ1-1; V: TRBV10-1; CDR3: ASSGGQGMGNTEAF
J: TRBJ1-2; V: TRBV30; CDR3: AWTPKGGYGYT
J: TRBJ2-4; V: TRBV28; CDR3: ASSLGQGGTIQY
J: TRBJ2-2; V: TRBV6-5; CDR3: ASSSLLEAGELF
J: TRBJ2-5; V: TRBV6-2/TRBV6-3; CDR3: ASSYYGPGTQY
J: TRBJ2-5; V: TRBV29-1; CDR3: SVFLFQGETQY
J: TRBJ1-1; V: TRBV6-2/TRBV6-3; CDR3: ASSQDLNTEAF
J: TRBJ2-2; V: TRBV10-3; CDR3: AISGQGKNAGELF
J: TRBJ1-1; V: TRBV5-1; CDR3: ASSPFQMNTEAF
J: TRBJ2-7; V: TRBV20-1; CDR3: SARTPLTYEQY
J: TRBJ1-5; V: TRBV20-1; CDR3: SAFGTGNQPQH
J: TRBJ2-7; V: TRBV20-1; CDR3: SARRYGLAETYEQY
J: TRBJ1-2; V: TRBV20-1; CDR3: SAPTGLYGYT
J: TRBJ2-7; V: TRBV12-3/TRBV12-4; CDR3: ASSPTKGTSGRTDEQY
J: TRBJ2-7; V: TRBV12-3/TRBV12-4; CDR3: ASSLGADYEQY
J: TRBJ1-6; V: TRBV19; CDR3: ASSSSAGVSPLH
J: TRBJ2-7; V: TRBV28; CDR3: ASSFVVTYEQY
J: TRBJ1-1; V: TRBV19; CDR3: ASSNTLFTAVGDEAF
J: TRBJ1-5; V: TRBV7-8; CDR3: ASSLDGGDQPQH
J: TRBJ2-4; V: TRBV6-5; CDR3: ASSFRGGANIQY
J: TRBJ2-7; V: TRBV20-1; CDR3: SANLRNLYYEQY
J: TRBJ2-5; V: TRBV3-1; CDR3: ASSQAGEVETQY
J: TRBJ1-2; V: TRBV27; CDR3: ASSSRGKGYGYT
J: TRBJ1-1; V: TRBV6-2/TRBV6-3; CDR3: ASSILAGPHTGVEAF
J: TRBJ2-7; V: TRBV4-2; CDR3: ASSRGQGDYEQY
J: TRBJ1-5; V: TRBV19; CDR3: ASTIGGLGHQPQH
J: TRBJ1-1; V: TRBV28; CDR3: ASSSPFRTVNTEAF
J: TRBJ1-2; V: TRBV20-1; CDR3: SARDWTGGPAGYT
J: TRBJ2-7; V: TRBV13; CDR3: ASSLSYRPSYEQY
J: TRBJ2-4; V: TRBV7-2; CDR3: ASSLISFGNIQY
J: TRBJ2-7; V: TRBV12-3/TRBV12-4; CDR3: ASSLELLVWEQY
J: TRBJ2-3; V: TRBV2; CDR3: ASRPRDNTDTQY
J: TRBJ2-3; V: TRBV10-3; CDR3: AIRRRDSTDTQY
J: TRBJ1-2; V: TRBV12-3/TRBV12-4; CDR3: ASTPPRGIFYGYT
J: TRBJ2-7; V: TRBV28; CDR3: ASSYSVLSYEQY
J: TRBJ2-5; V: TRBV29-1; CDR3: SVEAGRGQETQY
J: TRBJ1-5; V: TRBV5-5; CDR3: ASSLLRESQPQH
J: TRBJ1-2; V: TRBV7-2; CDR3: ASSLSRGAEDGYT
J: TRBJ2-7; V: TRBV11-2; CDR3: ASSPPGSGLYEQY
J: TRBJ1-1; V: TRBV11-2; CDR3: ASSAGFEAF